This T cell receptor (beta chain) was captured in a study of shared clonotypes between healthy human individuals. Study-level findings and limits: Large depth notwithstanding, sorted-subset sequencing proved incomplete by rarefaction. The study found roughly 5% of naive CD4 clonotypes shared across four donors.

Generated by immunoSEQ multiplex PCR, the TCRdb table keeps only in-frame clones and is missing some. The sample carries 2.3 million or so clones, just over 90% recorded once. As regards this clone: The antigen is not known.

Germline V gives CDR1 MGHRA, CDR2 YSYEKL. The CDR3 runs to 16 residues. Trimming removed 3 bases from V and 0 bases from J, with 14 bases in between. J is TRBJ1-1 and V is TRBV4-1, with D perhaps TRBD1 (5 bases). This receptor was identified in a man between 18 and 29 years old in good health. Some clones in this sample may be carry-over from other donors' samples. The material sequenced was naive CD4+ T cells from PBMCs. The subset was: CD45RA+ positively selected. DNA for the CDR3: TGCGCCAGCAGCCACCTCGGCGGGGGGATGAACACTGAAGCTTTCTTT. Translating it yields CASSHLGGGMNTEAFF.